Shown below are 10 T cell receptor beta chains from a single sample sequenced in a study of beta chain features in type 1 diabetes. Sequencing targeted expressed TCRB transcripts, as all isolated RNA had been reverse transcribed. Repertoires were generated with immunoSEQ multiplex PCR, while TCRdb's copy carries only in-frame clones and drops some. The sample has 350,000 to 450,000 clones, 11% to 15% seen once. The specimen sequenced was naive CD4+ T cells from blood. The receptors shown here come from a man aged 25 to 40 in good health.

There are a few counts of this clone. The J gene is TRBJ2-7, the V gene TRBV4-1; maybe TRBD2 (5 bases). CDR1 and CDR2 from the germline V gene are MGHRA and YSYEKL. The CDR3 has 14 residues. With 1 base removed from V and 2 bases from J, the gap between germline ends came to 9 bases. Written as DNA, the CDR3 is TGCGCCAGCAGCCAAGTGTTCGGGGCCTACGAGCAGTACTTC. Its protein product is CASSQVFGAYEQYF.

The rearrangement uses TRBV7-9 and TRBJ1-2; no firm D call. The CDR3 is made up of 14 amino acids. The V gene lost 5 bases and the J gene lost 3 bases, with 13 bases spanning the gap. The germline V gene encodes CDR1 SEHNR and CDR2 FQNEAQ (reference sequence). Here the CDR3 reads CASSENGKDYGYTF. The CDR3 DNA reads TGTGCCAGCAGCGAGAATGGGAAGGACTATGGCTACACCTTC.

The sample holds one count of this clone. The chain has TRBV7-2 and TRBJ2-7; D is perhaps TRBD2 (6 bases). Germline lookup yields CDR1 SGHTA and CDR2 FQGNSA. The CDR3 sequence is 17 residues long. Trimming took off 3 bases at V and 7 bases at J, with 25 bases between the two ends. CDR3 sequence reads: CASSFEVAGLPVGEQYV. As DNA, the CDR3 is TGTGCCAGCAGCTTTGAGGTGGCGGGATTACCAGTGGGAGAGCAGTACGTC.

The gene calls are TRBV6-5 and TRBJ2-1; D remains unclear. This CDR3 is 12 amino acids long. CDR1 and CDR2 from the germline V gene are MNHEY and SVGAGI. With 7 bases removed from V and 7 bases from J, the gap between germline ends came to 11 bases. The CDR3 nucleotides are TGTGCCAGCATGGATCAGGTTAATGAGCAGTTCTTC. This encodes CASMDQVNEQFF.

The V call is TRBV7-2, the J call TRBJ2-6; D uncertain. Germline lookup yields CDR1 SGHTA and CDR2 FQGNSA. The length of the CDR3 is 14 residues. V lost 1 base and J lost 5, with 6 bases in between. The CDR3 DNA follows: TGTGCCAGCAGCTTAGACTCACGGGCCAACGTCCTGACTTTC. Translated, it gives CASSLDSRANVLTF.

The rearrangement uses TRBV9 and TRBJ2-4, with D perhaps TRBD2 (5 bases). Germline V CDR1 and CDR2: SGDLS, YYNGEE. V lost 3 bases and J lost 0, with 7 bases in between. The CDR3 totals 14 residues. The DNA for the CDR3 is TGTGCCAGCAGCGCCGGGATAGCCAAAAACATTCAGTACTTC. It translates to CASSAGIAKNIQYF.

This clone was detected only a few times. The chain is built from TRBV9 and TRBJ1-2; D is undetermined. V lost 2 bases to trimming and J lost 4 bases, with 21 bases between them. Per germline, CDR1 SGDLS and CDR2 YYNGEE. This CDR3 spans 17 amino acids. This chain's CDR3 is CASSVGEGGLSGYGYTF. In DNA form, the CDR3 reads TGTGCCAGCAGCGTGGGCGAGGGAGGGTTGAGTGGCTATGGCTACACCTTC.

This clone has a handful of counts. The chain employs TRBV4-3 and TRBJ2-5; TRBD2 matches 8 bases. CDR1 is LGHNA, CDR2 YSLEER, per germline. CDR3 size: 15 residues. After removal of 0 bases from V and 5 bases from J, the junction contained 5 bases not matched to a gene. The CDR3 region has the DNA TGCGCCAGCAGCCAAGATAGACTAGCGTTCGAGACCCAGTACTTC. The encoded protein is CASSQDRLAFETQYF.

The CDR3 reads CATSRDGLIYNEQFF. The CDR3 nucleotides read TGTGCCACCAGCAGGGACGGACTAATTTACAATGAGCAGTTCTTC. The rearrangement links TRBV15 to TRBJ2-1, with D possibly matching TRBD2 (6 bases). Trimming removed 3 bases at V and 4 bases at J, with 13 bases between. CDR1 and CDR2 (germline): LNHNV, YYDKDF (reference sequence). CDR3 size: 15 residues.

V and J are TRBV2 and TRBJ1-4; unclear D gene. CDR1 is SNHLY and CDR2 is FYNNEI in the germline V gene. CDR3 length equals 13 residues. Trimming cost V 3 bases and J 11 bases, with 13 bases left between them. This chain's CDR3 is CASSEREAAKLFF. The CDR3 DNA is TGTGCCAGCAGTGAGAGGGAGGCAGCGAAACTGTTTTTT.